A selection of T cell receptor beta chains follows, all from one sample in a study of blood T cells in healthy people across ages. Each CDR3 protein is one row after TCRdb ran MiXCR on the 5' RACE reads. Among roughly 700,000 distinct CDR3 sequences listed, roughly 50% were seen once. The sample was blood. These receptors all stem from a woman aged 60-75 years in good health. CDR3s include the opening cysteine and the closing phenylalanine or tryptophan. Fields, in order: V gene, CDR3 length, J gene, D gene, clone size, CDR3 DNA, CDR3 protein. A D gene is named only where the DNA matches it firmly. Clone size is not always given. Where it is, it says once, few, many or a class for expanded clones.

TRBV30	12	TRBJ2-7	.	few	TGTGCCTGGAGTGTAGGGAGCTACGAGCAGTACTTC	CAWSVGSYEQYF
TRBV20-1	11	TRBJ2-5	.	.	TGCAGCGTAACCAAGGCAGAGACCCAGTACTTC	CSVTKAETQYF
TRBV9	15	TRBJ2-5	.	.	TGTGCCAGCAGCGTAGTTGGCACCTACCTCGAGACCCAGTACTTC	CASSVVGTYLETQYF
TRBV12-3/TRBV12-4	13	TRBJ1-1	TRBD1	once	TGTGCCTGCACCTGGGGGGGACAGACTGAAGCTTTCTTT	CACTWGGQTEAFF
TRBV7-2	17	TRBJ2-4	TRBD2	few	TGTGCCAGCAGCCCCGAAGGACTAGCGGTAGCCAAAAACATTCAGTACTTC	CASSPEGLAVAKNIQYF
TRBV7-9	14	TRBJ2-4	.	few	TGTGCCAGCAGCCACCGGGACACGTTAGACGGTCAGTACTTC	CASSHRDTLDGQYF
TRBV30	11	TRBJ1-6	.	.	TGTGCCTGGGCGGACCTATCACCCCTCCACTTT	CAWADLSPLHF
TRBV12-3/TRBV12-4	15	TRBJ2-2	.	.	TGTGCCAGCACCCCATACGGGCGGTCACGCGGGGAGCTGTTTTTT	CASTPYGRSRGELFF
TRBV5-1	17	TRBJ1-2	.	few	TGCGCCAGCAGCCACGGCCCTCAACAGGGATATAACTATGGCTACACCTTC	CASSHGPQQGYNYGYTF
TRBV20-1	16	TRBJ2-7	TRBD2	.	TGCAGTGCTAGAGATCCCGCTAGCGGGAGTTTCTACGAGCAGTACTTC	CSARDPASGSFYEQYF
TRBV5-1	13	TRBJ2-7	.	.	TGCGTCAGCAGCTTGCAGGAGGTCAACGAGCAGTACTTC	CVSSLQEVNEQYF
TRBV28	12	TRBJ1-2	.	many	TGTGCCAGCGCGGACGGGAACTATGGCTACACCTTC	CASADGNYGYTF
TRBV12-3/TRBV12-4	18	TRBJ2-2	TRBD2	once	TGTGCCAGCAGTCCCGCTAGCGGGTCCAAACAAGGGACCGGGGAGCTGTTTTTT	CASSPASGSKQGTGELFF
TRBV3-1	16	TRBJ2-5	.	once	TGTGCCAGCAGCCAAAGAACACCAGGGGGGCAAGAGACCCAGTACTTC	CASSQRTPGGQETQYF
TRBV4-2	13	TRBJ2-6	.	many	TGTGCCAGCAGCCAAGCAGTAACAAACGTCCTGACTTTC	CASSQAVTNVLTF
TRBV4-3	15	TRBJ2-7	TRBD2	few	TGCGCCAGCAGTTATTCAGCGGGAAGTGCCTACGAGCAGTACTTC	CASSYSAGSAYEQYF
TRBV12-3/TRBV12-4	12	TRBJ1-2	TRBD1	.	TGTGCCAGCAACCGACAGGGGAACGGCTACACCTTC	CASNRQGNGYTF
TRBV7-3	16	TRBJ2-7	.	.	TGTGCCAGCAGCTCGTCCGGGTCCACCTTATACAATGAGCAGTACTTC	CASSSSGSTLYNEQYF
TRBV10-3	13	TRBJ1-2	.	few	TGTGCCATCAGTGAGACGGGGAACTATGGCTACACCTTC	CAISETGNYGYTF
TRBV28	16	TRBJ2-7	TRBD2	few	TGTGCCAGCTATGGGACTAGCGGGTATAGCTCCTACGAGCAGTACTTC	CASYGTSGYSSYEQYF
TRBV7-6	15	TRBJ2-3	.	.	TGTGCCAGCAGCTTAGGCCGGGTGGAGGCAGATACGCAGTATTTT	CASSLGRVEADTQYF
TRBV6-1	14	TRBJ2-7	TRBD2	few	TGTGCCAGCATAGTCGGACTAGCGGCCTACGAGCAGTACTTC	CASIVGLAAYEQYF
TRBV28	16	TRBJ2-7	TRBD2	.	TGTGCCAGCAGTTCCATAGGGACTAGTAAATCCTACGAGCAGTACTTC	CASSSIGTSKSYEQYF
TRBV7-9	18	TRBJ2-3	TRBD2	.	TGTGCCAGCAGCTTACGGCGACTAGCGGGAGGGCGCACAGATACGCAGTATTTT	CASSLRRLAGGRTDTQYF
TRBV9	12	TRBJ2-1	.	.	TGTGCCAGCAGCGTAGTAATCGGCGGGCAGTTCTTC	CASSVVIGGQFF
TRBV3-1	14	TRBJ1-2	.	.	TGTGCCAGCAGCCGAGGGAAAGACAGCTATGGCTACACCTTC	CASSRGKDSYGYTF
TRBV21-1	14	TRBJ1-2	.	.	.	CASSKRQGGYGCTF
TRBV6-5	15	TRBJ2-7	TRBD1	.	TGTGCCAGCAGTTTTCTCAGGGGGAGCTCCTACGAGCAGTACTTC	CASSFLRGSSYEQYF
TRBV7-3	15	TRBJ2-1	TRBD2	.	TGTGCCAGCAGCCCGACTAGCGGGTCCTTCAATGAGCAGTTCTTC	CASSPTSGSFNEQFF
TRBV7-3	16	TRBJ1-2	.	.	TGTGCCAGCAGCTTAGAGCTCGAAGTCCAGGCCTATGGCTACACCTTC	CASSLELEVQAYGYTF
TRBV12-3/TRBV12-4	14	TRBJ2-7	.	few	TGTGCCAGCAGTCCCTCCTTAGACAGGAACGAGCAGTACTTC	CASSPSLDRNEQYF
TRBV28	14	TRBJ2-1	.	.	TGTGCCAGCAGCCCCATGGGGGGTCGGAATGAGCAGTTCTTC	CASSPMGGRNEQFF
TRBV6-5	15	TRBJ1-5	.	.	TGTGCCAGCAGACAAACAGGGTTCGGCAATCAGCCCCAGCATTTT	CASRQTGFGNQPQHF
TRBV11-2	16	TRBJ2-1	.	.	TGTGCCAGCAGCTTAGACAGAGCGGTAAATTACAATGAGCAGTTCTTC	CASSLDRAVNYNEQFF
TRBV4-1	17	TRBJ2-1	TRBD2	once	TGCGCCAGCAGCCAAGAAAGGGGACTAGTAGAGGGCAATGAGCAGTTCTTC	CASSQERGLVEGNEQFF
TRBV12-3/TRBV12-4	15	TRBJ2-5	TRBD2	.	TGTGCCAGCAGTTTTTGGCGAGCGGGAGAAGAGACCCAGTACTTC	CASSFWRAGEETQYF
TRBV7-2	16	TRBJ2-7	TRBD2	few	TGTGCCAGCAGCTTAGTCAGTACTAGCGGATCCTACGAGCAGTACTTC	CASSLVSTSGSYEQYF
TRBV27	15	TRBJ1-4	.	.	TGTGCCAGCAGTTCATATCAGAACTCTAATGAAAAACTGTTTTTT	CASSSYQNSNEKLFF
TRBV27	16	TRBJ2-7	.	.	TGTGCCAGCAGTCCCCAGGGGGGAGCCCCTAGCTACGAGCAGTACTTC	CASSPQGGAPSYEQYF
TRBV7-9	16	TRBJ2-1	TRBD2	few	TGTGCCAGCAGCTTAGTTGGGCGGGAGGGCCGCAATGAGCAGTTCTTC	CASSLVGREGRNEQFF
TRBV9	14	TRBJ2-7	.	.	TGTGCCAGCAGCATCCGGCTAGGGGGGACGGAGCAGTACTTC	CASSIRLGGTEQYF
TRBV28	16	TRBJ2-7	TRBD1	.	TGTGCCAGCCTATCCAACGGACAGGGGGTAGATTGGGAGCAGTACTTC	CASLSNGQGVDWEQYF
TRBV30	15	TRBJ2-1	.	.	TGTGCCTGGAGTGTAGGGTCAGGGGGGACTGATGAGCAGTTCTTC	CAWSVGSGGTDEQFF
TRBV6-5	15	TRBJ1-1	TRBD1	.	TGTGCCACCCTCCCGAGGGGGCGGGTGAACACTGAAGCTTTCTTT	CATLPRGRVNTEAFF
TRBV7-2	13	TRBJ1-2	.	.	TGTGCCAGCAGCTTTAATACAGGGAATGGCTACACCTTC	CASSFNTGNGYTF
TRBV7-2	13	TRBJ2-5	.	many	TGTGCCAGCAGCTCTAGAGTACAAGAGACCCAGTACTTC	CASSSRVQETQYF
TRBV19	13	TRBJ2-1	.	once	TGTGCCAGTAGTCCCCGACCGGAGGGTGAGCGGTTCTTC	CASSPRPEGERFF
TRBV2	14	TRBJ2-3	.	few	TGTGCCAGCAGTGTACAGTCAACTTCAGATACGCAGTATTTT	CASSVQSTSDTQYF
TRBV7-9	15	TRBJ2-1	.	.	TGTGCCAGCAGCGTTGGACTGAGCTCCTACAATGAGCAGTTCTTC	CASSVGLSSYNEQFF
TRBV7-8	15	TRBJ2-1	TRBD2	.	TGTGCCAGCAGGGTTCTAGCGGCGTCCTACAATGAGCAGTTCTTC	CASRVLAASYNEQFF
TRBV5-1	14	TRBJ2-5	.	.	TGCGCCAGCAGCCTTGGGGGACCGGGGGAGACCCAGTACTTC	CASSLGGPGETQYF
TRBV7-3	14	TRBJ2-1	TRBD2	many	TGTGCCAGCAGTCTGACTAGCGGGAGCAATGAGCAGTTCTTC	CASSLTSGSNEQFF
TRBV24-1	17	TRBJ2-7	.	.	TGTGCCACCAGTGATTCGGGTCAGGGGCCGAGCTCCTACGAGCAGTACTTC	CATSDSGQGPSSYEQYF
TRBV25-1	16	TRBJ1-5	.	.	TGTGCCAGCCTTATTAATGCCTTGGAAAGCAATCAGCCCCAGCATTTT	CASLINALESNQPQHF
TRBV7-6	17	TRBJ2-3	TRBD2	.	TGTGCCAGCAGCTTAGCGTTGGTAGCGGGAGGCGTAGATACGCAGTATTTT	CASSLALVAGGVDTQYF
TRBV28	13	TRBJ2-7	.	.	TGTGCCAGCAGTTTCTCAGGACAGTACGAGCAGTACTTC	CASSFSGQYEQYF
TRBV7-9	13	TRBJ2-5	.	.	TGTGCCAGCTTGCAGGGGCTAGGGGAGACCCAGTACTTC	CASLQGLGETQYF